This T cell receptor beta chain originates from a study of T cell responses to AZD1222 COVID-19 vaccine. Whole-study results and caveats: Only 5 or 6 AZD1222 recipients were seropositive at baseline. Close to half of all spike-specific TCRs reportedly target regions of the variants that are unmutated. Donor demographics were predominantly white British with a female majority; clonal diversity may be underestimated.

Produced via immunoSEQ multiplex PCR; TCRdb's table is partial and in-frame only. This table lists about 140,000 clones. Comments on this clone: Antigen specificity is unknown.

This CDR3 region has 13 residues. V was cut by 3 bases and J by 5 bases, with 10 bases left in between. This clonotype originated in an adult in good health. This rearrangement joins TRBV12-3 or TRBV12-4 to TRBJ1-2, with D possibly being TRBD1 (5 bases). Sample: peripheral blood. CDR3 residues: CASSFSGLYGYTF. CDR3 in DNA: TGTGCCAGCAGTTTTTCAGGGCTTTATGGCTACACCTTC.